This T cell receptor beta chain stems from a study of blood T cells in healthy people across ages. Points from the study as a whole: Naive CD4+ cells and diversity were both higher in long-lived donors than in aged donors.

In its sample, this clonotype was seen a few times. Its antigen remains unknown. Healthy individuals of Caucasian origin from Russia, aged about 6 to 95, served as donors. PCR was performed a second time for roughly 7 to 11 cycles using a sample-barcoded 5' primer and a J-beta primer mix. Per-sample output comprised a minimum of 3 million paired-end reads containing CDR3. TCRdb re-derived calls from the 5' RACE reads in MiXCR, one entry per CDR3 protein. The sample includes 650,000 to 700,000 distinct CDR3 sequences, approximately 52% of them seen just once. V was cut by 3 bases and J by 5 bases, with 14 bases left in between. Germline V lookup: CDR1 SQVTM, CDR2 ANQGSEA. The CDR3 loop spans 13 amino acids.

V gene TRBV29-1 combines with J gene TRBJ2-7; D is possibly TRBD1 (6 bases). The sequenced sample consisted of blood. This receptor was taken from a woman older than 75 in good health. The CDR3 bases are TGCAGCGTTGACTTACAGGGATCCGACGAGCAGTACTTC. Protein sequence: CSVDLQGSDEQYF.